This T cell receptor (beta chain) was identified in a study of immune characterization of retroperitoneal liposarcoma. The V segment lost 6 bases and the J segment 0 bases; nucleotides outside the gene matches: 13. Germline values: CDR1 MNHNS, CDR2 SASEGT. The CDR3 has 19 residues. MiXCR, applied by TCRdb to the PCR reads, yields one record per CDR3 protein. The data contain 11,000 or so distinct CDR3 sequences, 22% of them singletons. This clonotype was seen more than once but under ten times. This sequence joins TRBV6-1 and TRBJ2-6; 8 positions agree with TRBD1. This TCR derives from a female donor with retroperitoneal liposarcoma. Sequenced sample: blood. The CDR3 DNA reads as TGTGCCAGCAGATCCGTTACAGGGGGTTACTCCTCTGGGGCCAACGTCCTGACTTTC. Translation: CASRSVTGGYSSGANVLTF.